This T cell receptor (beta chain) was sequenced in a study of blood T cell repertoires in COVID-19. The wider study: Material from acute and convalescent COVID-19 was sourced from the United States, Italy and Spain. The analysed material was cDNA or gDNA that came from T cells, B-cell-depleted T cells, or PBMCs.

The germline V gene has CDR1 LNHDA and CDR2 SQIVND (reference sequence). V lost 6 bases to trimming and J lost 3 bases; unmatched junction nucleotides: 15. The CDR3 is 18 residues long. Under the authors' procedure: For nucleated cells, counts were estimated from reference gene primer amplification. The assay was immunoSEQ multiplex PCR, and TCRdb's table has in-frame clones only and misses some. V, J and clone size are taken as reported in that table, and D and trimming were inferred from the DNA itself. Among about 180,000 clones listed, around 83% were seen once. This receptor was obtained from a woman aged 25 to 39 with active or convalescent COVID-19. The chain employs TRBV19 and TRBJ2-7; TRBD2 matches 12 bases. The sequencing input was peripheral blood. CDR3 sequence reads: CASSIGLAGPTLFYEQYF. The CDR3 nucleotides read TGTGCCAGTAGCATCGGACTAGCGGGACCTACTCTTTTCTACGAGCAGTACTTC. The full variable domain, with the rest looked up from reference TRBV19 and TRBJ2-7, is DGGITQSPKYLFRKEGQNVTLSCEQNLNHDAMYWYRQDPGQGLRLIYYSQIVNDFQKGDIAEGYSVSREKKESFPLTVTSAQKNPTAFYLCASSIGLAGPTLFYEQYFGPGTRLTVT.